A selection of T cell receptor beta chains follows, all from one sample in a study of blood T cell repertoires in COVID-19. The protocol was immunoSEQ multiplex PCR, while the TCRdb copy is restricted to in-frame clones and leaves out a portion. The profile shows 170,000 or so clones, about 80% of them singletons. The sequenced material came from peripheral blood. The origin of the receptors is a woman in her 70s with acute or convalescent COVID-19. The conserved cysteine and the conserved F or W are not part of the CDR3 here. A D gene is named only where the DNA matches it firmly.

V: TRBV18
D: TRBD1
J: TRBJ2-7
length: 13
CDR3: ASSPRDRGLYEQY

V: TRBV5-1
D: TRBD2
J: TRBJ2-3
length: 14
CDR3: ASRVLGTSDTDTQY

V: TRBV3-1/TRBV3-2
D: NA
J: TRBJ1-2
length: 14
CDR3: ASSQDFLAVNYGYT

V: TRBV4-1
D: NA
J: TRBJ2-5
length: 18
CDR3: ASSQESPINLGGGQETQY

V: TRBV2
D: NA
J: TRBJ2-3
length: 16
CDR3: ASSEGKLAVSWSDTQY

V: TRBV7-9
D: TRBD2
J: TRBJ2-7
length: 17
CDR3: ASSLFSGSPNPKSYEQY

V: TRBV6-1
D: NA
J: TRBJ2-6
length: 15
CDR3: ASSDGPTGSGANVLT

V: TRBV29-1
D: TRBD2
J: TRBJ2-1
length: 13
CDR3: SVEDSLAGDGEQF

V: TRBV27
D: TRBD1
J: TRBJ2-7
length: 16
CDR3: ASSLTRDRVFLGYEQY

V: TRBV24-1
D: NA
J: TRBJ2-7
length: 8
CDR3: ATSCYEQY

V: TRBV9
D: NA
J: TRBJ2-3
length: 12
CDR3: ASSVALTTDTQY

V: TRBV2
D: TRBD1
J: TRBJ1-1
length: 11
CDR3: ASSEVRGLEAF

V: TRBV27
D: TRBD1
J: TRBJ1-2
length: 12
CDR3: ASRNPGGSYGYT

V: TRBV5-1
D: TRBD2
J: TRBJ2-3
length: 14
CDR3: ASSPFGRERGDTQY

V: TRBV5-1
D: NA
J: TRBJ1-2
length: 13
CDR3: ASSPEGASNYGYT

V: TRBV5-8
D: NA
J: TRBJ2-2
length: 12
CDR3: ASSPIGRTGELF

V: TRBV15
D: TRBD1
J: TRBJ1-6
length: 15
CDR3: ATSRDETGGSNSPLH

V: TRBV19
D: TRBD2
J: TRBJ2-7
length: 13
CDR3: ASSIAASGFYEQY

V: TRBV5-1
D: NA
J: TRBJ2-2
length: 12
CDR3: ASSSGSYTGELF

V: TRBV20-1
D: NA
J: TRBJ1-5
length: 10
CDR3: SASGFRSGEH

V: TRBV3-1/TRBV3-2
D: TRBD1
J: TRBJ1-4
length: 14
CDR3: ASSQYAGTVNEKLF

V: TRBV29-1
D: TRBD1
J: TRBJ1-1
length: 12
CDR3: SVDAGTGFTEAF

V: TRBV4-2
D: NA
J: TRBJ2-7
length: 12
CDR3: ASSHGSSVYEQY

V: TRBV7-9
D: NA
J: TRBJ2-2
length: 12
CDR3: ASSSDSNTGELF